Below, 5 T cell receptor beta chains from the same sample are listed, as sequenced in a study of CD4 and CD8 cells across lung adenocarcinoma regions. Each CDR3 protein is one row after TCRdb ran MiXCR on the PCR reads. This table holds 15,000 to 20,000 distinct CDR3 sequences, 40% to 60% found once. Sequenced material: CD8+ T cells from the margin of a lung tumor. These receptors all stem from a male donor with lung adenocarcinoma. The CD4 and CD8 labels of this study may be unreliable.

This clonotype appeared a few times. The V and J genes are TRBV6-1 and TRBJ2-3; 9 bases line up with TRBD2. Per germline, CDR1 MNHNS and CDR2 SASEGT. The junction had 5 bases not matched to a gene; V was cut back by 6 bases and J by 4 bases. The CDR3 is 14 amino acids. The CDR3 region has the DNA TGTGCCAGCAGCCTCGAGCGGGAGGCAGATACGCAGTATTTT. As protein: CASSLEREADTQYF.

For this clonotype: A single base separates this from a much larger clone, so it may be a read error. This chain connects TRBV6-1 to TRBJ2-2; 7 bases are shared with TRBD2. CDR1 MNHNS and CDR2 SASEGT come from the germline V gene. Germline trimming cut 8 bases from V and 3 bases from J; bases unmatched to any gene: 15. CDR3 length: 17 residues. The CDR3 sequence: CASGGGGSGVDTGELFF. The CDR3 region has the DNA TGTGCCAGCGGGGGGGGGGGGTCGGGGGTCGACACCGGGGAGCTGTTTTTT.

This clonotype showed up many times. V gene TRBV6-5 combines with J gene TRBJ1-2; D gene unclear. CDR1 MNHEY and CDR2 SVGAGI come from the germline V gene. The CDR3 extends over 13 amino acids. Trimming stripped 2 bases from V and 7 bases from J, with 11 bases between. For the CDR3, the DNA is TGTGCCAGCAGTTACAGGGTATCGGGTGGCTACACCTTC. Translating gives CASSYRVSGGYTF.

This clonotype was counted at least ten times. The CDR3 DNA reads TGCGCCAGCAGCTTCCGGGGGAGCAATGAGCAGTTCTTC. Translated, it gives CASSFRGSNEQFF. The chain is built from TRBV5-1 and TRBJ2-1; possibly TRBD2 for D (6 bases). Germline CDR1 SGHRS, CDR2 YFSETQ. The CDR3 is 13 amino acids. The V end was cut by 2 bases, the J end by 6 bases, with 9 bases between.

V and J are TRBV27 and TRBJ2-1, with 9 bases fitting TRBD2. The germline V gene has CDR1 MNHEY and CDR2 SMNVEV (reference sequence). J gave up 2 bases and V 2 bases, and 4 bases lay outside the gene matches. The CDR3 totals 16 residues. CDR3 protein: CASSLIASGAYNEQFF. The CDR3 DNA reads TGTGCCAGCAGTTTAATAGCTAGCGGGGCCTACAATGAGCAGTTCTTC.